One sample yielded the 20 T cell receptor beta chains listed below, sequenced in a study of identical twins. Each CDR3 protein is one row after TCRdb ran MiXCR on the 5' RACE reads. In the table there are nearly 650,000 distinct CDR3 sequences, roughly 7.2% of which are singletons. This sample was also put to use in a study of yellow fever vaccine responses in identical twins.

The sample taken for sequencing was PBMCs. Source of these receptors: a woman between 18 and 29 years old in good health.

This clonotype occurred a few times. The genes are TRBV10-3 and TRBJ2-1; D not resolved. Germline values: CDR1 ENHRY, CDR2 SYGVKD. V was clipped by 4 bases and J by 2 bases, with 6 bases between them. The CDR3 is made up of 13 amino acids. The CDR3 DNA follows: TGTGCCATCAGTGGAGGTACCTACAATGAGCAGTTCTTC. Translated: CAISGGTYNEQFF.

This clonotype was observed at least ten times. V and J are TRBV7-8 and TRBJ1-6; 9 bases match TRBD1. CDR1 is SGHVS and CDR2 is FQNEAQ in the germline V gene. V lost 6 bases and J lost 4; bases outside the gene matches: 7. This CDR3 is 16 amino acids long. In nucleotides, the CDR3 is TGTGCCAGCAGACTGACAGGGGGAGGGTATAATTCACCCCTCCACTTT. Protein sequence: CASRLTGGGYNSPLHF.

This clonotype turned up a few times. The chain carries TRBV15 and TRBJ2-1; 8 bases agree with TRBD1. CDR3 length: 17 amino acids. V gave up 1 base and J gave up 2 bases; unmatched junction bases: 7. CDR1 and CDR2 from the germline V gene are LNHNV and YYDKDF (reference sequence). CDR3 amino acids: CATSRAQGAPAYNEQFF. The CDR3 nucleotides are TGTGCCACCAGCAGAGCCCAGGGGGCGCCGGCCTACAATGAGCAGTTCTTC.

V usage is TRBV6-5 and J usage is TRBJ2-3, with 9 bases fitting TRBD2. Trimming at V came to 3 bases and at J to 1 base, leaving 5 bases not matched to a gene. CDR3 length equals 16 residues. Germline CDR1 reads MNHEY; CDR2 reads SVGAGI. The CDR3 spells CASSYRTSARTDTQYF. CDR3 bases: TGTGCCAGCAGTTATAGGACTAGCGCGCGCACAGATACGCAGTATTTT.

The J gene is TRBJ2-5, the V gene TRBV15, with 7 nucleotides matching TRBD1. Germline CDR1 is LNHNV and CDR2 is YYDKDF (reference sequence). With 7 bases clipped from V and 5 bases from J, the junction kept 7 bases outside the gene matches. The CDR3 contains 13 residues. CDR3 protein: CATTLTGWETQYF. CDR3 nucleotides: TGTGCCACCACCTTGACAGGGTGGGAGACCCAGTACTTC.

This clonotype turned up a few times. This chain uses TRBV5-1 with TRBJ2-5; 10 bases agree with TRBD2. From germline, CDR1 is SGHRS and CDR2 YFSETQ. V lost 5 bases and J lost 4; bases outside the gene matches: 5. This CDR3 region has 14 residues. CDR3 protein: CASSNSGGPETQYF. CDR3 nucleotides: TGCGCCAGCAGTAATAGCGGGGGGCCAGAGACCCAGTACTTC. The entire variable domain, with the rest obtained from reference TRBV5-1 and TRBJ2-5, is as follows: KAGVTQTPRYLIKTRGQQVTLSCSPISGHRSVSWYQQTPGQGLQFLFEYFSETQRNKGNFPGRFSGRQFSNSRSEMNVSTLELGDSALYLCASSNSGGPETQYFGPGTRLLVL.

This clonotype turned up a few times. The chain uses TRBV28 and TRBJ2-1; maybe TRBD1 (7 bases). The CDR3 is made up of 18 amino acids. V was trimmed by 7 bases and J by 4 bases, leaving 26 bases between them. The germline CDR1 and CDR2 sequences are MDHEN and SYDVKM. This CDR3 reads CASKGAEGRGIEYNEQFF. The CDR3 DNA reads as TGTGCCAGCAAAGGGGCGGAGGGCAGGGGGATTGAGTACAATGAGCAGTTCTTC.

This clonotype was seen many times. For the CDR3, the DNA is TGTGCCAGCAGCGCGGGACAGGGAAACACCATATATTTT. Protein product: CASSAGQGNTIYF. The rearrangement uses TRBV12-3 or TRBV12-4 and TRBJ1-3; TRBD1 agrees at 7 bases. V lost 6 bases to trimming and J lost 4 bases; unmatched junction nucleotides: 3. The CDR3 has 13 amino acids.

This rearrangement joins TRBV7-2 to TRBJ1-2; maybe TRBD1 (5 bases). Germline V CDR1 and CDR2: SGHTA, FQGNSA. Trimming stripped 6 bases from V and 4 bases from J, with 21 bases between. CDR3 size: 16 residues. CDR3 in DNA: TGTGCCAGCAGACCCTCGACCCGGGGCAGCCTCTATGGCTACACCTTC. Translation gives CASRPSTRGSLYGYTF.

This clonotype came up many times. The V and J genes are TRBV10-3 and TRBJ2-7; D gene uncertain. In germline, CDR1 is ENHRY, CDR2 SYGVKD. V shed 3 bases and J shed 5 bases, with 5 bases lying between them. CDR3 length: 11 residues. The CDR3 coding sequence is TGTGCCATCAGTGATACTGACGAGCAGTACTTC. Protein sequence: CAISDTDEQYF.

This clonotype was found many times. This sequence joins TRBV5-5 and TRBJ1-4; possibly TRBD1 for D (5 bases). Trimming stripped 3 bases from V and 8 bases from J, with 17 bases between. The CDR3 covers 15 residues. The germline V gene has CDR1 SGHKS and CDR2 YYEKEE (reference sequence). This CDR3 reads CASSSSGIPGEKLFF. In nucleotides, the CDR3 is TGTGCCAGCAGCTCGTCAGGTATCCCAGGGGAAAAACTGTTTTTT. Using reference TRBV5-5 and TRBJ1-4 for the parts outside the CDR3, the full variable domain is DAGVTQSPTHLIKTRGQQVTLRCSPISGHKSVSWYQQVLGQGPQFIFQYYEKEERGRGNFPDRFSARQFPNYSSELNVNALLLGDSALYLCASSSSGIPGEKLFFGSGTQLSVL.

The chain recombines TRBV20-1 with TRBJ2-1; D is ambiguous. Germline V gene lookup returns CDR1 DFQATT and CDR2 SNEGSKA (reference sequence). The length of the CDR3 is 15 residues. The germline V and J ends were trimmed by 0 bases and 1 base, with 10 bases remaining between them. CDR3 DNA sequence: TGCAGTGCTAGAGATCCAGTTAGGTCCTACAATGAGCAGTTCTTC. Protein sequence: CSARDPVRSYNEQFF.

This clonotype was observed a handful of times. The DNA for the CDR3 is TGTGCCAGCACCCTAGGGACCGTCACCGGGGAGCTGTTTTTT. Translated: CASTLGTVTGELFF. This sequence joins TRBV12-3 or TRBV12-4 and TRBJ2-2; tentatively, D is TRBD1 or TRBD2 (5 bases each). V lost 7 bases and J 4 bases, leaving 13 bases between the germline ends. CDR3 length equals 14 residues.

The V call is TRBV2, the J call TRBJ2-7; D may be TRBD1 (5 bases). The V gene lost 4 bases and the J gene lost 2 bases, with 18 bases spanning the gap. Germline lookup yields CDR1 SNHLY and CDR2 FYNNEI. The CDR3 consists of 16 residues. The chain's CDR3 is CASSGQGVQTTYEQYV. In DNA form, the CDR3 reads TGTGCCAGCAGTGGTCAGGGTGTCCAAACCACCTACGAGCAGTACGTC.

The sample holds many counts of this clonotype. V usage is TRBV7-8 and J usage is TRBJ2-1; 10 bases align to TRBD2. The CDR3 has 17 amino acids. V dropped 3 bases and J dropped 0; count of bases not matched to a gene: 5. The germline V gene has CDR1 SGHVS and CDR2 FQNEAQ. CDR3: CASSFGLAVSSYNEQFF. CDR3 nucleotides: TGTGCCAGCAGCTTCGGACTAGCGGTAAGCTCCTACAATGAGCAGTTCTTC. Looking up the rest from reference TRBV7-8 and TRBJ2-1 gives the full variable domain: GAGVSQSPRYKVAKRGQDVALRCDPISGHVSLFWYQQALGQGPEFLTYFQNEAQLDKSGLPSDRFFAERPEGSVSTLKIQRTQQEDSAVYLCASSFGLAVSSYNEQFFGPGTRLTVL.

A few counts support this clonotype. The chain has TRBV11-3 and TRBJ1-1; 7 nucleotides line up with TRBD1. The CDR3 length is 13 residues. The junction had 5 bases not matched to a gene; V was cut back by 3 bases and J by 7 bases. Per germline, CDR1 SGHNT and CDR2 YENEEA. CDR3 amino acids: CASSFGTAYEAFF. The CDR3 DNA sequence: TGTGCCAGCAGCTTCGGGACAGCCTATGAAGCTTTCTTT.

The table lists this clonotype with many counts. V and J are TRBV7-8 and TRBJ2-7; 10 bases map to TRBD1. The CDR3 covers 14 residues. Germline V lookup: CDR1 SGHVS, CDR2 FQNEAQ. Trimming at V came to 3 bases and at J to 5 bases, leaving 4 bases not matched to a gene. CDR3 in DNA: TGTGCCAGCAGCTTGGGACAGGGGTACCACGAGCAGTACGTC. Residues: CASSLGQGYHEQYV.

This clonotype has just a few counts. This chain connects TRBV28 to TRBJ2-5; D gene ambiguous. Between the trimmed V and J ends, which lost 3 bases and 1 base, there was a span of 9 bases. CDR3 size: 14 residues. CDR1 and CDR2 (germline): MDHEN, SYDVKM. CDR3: CASSLLRSQETQYF. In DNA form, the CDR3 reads TGTGCCAGCAGTTTGTTGCGGAGCCAAGAGACCCAGTACTTC.

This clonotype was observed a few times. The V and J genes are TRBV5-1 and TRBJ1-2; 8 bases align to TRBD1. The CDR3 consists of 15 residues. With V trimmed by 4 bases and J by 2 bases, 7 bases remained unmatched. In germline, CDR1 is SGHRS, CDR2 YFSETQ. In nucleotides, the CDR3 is TGCGCCAGCAGCCCCTGGACAGGGCCCAACTATGGCTACACCTTC. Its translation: CASSPWTGPNYGYTF.

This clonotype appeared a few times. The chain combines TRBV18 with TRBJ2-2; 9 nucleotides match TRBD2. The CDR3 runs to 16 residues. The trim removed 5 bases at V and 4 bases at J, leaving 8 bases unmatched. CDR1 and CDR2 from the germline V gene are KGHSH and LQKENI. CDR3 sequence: CASSSLTSGTTGELFF. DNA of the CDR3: TGTGCCAGCTCATCCTTGACTAGCGGAACCACCGGGGAGCTGTTTTTT.